The 3 T cell receptor beta chains listed next were all sequenced from one sample in a study of cytomegalovirus exposure and HLA in healthy donors. With 60 Vbeta and 13 Jbeta primers, the PCR was carried out. Data came from immunoSEQ multiplex PCR; TCRdb stores just in-frame clones and leaves some out. The data contain more than 140,000 clones, roughly 82% of them singletons. Sequenced: PBMCs. The receptors were sampled from a young man in good health and CMV-seropositive.

The chain links TRBV6-5 to TRBJ1-2; a possible D gene is TRBD1 (5 bases). The germline gives CDR1 MNHEY, CDR2 SVGAGI. The CDR3 is 11 residues long. V was trimmed by 10 bases and J by 7 bases, leaving 13 bases between them. The CDR3 DNA sequence: TGTGCCATCCAGGGATTGGGTGGCTACACCTTC. It translates to CAIQGLGGYTF.

The genes are TRBV15 and TRBJ1-6; the match to TRBD1 covers 10 bases. Germline CDR1 is LNHNV and CDR2 is YYDKDF (reference sequence). This CDR3 contains 16 residues. The V gene end was trimmed by 4 bases and the J gene end by 9 bases; junction bases not matched to a gene: 9. CDR3 nucleotides: TGTGCCACCAGCAAGGAAGACAGGGGGCTTGGTTCACCCCTCCACTTT. The encoded protein is CATSKEDRGLGSPLHF. The full variable domain, rest sourced from reference TRBV15 and TRBJ1-6, is DAMVIQNPRYQVTQFGKPVTLSCSQTLNHNVMYWYQQKSSQAPKLLFHYYDKDFNNEADTPDNFQSRRPNTSFCFLDIRSPGLGDTAMYLCATSKEDRGLGSPLHFGNGTRLTVT.

Notes on this clone: Other nucleotide sequences from this sample produce the same CDR3. The chain employs TRBV6-5 and TRBJ1-2, with TRBD1 as a possible D gene (5 bases). The CDR3 is made up of 13 amino acids. Deletions cut 5 bases from V and 0 bases from J, with 7 bases between. Germline CDR1 MNHEY, CDR2 SVGAGI. The CDR3 coding sequence is TGTGCCAGCAGTCAGACAGCTAACTATGGCTACACCTTC. It encodes CASSQTANYGYTF.